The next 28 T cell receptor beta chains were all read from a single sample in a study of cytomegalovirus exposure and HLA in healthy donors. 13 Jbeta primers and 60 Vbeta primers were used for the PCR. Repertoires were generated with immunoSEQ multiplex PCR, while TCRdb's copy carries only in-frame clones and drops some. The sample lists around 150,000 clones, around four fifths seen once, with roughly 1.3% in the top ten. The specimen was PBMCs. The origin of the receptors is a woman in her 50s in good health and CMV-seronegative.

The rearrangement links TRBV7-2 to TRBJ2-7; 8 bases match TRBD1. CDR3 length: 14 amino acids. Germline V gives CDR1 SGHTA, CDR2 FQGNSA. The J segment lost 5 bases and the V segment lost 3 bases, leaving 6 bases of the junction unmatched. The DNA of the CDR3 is TGTGCCAGCAGCTTTGGACAGGGAGTCCACGAGCAGTACTTC. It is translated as CASSFGQGVHEQYF.

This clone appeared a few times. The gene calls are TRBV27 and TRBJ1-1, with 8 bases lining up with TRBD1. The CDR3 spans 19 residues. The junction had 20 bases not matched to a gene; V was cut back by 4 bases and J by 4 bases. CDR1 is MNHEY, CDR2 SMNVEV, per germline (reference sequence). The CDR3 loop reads CASSSRTGYSPAGGTEAFF. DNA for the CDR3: TGTGCCAGCAGTTCCAGGACAGGGTACTCCCCAGCGGGGGGCACTGAAGCTTTCTTT.

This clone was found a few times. The CDR3 spells CASSLDGTSGYTF. In DNA, the CDR3 is TGTGCCAGCAGCTTGGACGGAACTAGCGGCTACACCTTC. The chain has TRBV7-2 and TRBJ1-2, with D hard to call. Trimming removed 3 bases at V and 8 bases at J, with 13 bases between. The CDR3 spans 13 residues. Germline V gene sequence: CDR1 SGHTA, CDR2 FQGNSA.

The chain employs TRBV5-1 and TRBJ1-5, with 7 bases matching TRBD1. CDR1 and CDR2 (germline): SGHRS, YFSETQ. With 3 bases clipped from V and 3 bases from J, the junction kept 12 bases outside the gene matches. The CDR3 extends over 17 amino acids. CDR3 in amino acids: CASSSTGAGWVNQPQHF. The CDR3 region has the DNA TGCGCCAGCAGCTCTACAGGGGCGGGTTGGGTCAATCAGCCCCAGCATTTT.

Here the CDR3 DNA reads TGTGCCCCAGGGGCCCCTAACTATGGCTACACCTTC. Translating it yields CAPGAPNYGYTF. The chain combines TRBV27 with TRBJ1-2; D is possibly TRBD1 (6 bases). Trimming removed 11 bases at V and 0 bases at J, with 10 bases between. This CDR3 has 12 amino acids. CDR1 is MNHEY and CDR2 is SMNVEV in the germline V gene (reference sequence).

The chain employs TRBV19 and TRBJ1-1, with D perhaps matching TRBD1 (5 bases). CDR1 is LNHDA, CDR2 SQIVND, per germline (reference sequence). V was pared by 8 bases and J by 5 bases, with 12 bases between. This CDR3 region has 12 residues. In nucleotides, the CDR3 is TGTGCCAGTTACTTCGGGGGGACTGAAGCTTTCTTT. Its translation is CASYFGGTEAFF.

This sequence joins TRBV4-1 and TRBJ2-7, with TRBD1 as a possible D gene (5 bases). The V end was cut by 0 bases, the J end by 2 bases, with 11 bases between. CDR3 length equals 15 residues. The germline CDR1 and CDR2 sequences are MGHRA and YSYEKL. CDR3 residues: CASSQEGVGAYEQYF. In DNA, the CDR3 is TGCGCCAGCAGCCAAGAAGGTGTAGGGGCCTACGAGCAGTACTTC.

The CDR3 DNA follows: TGTGCCAGTAGTTCCGGACTAGCGGGAGTCACAGATACGCAGTATTTT. Translated, it gives CASSSGLAGVTDTQYF. This chain uses TRBV19 with TRBJ2-3; 13 positions match TRBD2. After removal of 5 bases from V and 2 bases from J, the junction contained 4 bases not matched to a gene. The CDR3 is 16 amino acids. Germline loops: CDR1 LNHDA, CDR2 SQIVND (reference sequence).

The CDR3 bases are TGTGCCAGTAGTATAGAGATTGGGAGTCCACAGACCCAGTACTTC. This codes for CASSIEIGSPQTQYF. The V call is TRBV19, the J call TRBJ2-5; D is perhaps TRBD2 (5 bases). Germline assignment: CDR1 LNHDA and CDR2 SQIVND (reference sequence). Trimming stripped 0 bases from V and 6 bases from J, with 14 bases between. This CDR3 region has 15 residues. Full variable domain (rest looked up from reference TRBV19 and TRBJ2-5): DGGITQSPKYLFRKEGQNVTLSCEQNLNHDAMYWYRQDPGQGLRLIYYSQIVNDFQKGDIAEGYSVSREKKESFPLTVTSAQKNPTAFYLCASSIEIGSPQTQYFGPGTRLLVL.

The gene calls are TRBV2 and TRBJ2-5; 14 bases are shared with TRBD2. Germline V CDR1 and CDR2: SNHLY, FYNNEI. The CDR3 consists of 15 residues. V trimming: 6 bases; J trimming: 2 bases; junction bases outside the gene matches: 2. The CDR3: CASRRTSGGQETQYF. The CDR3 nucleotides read TGTGCCAGCAGACGGACTAGCGGGGGGCAAGAGACCCAGTACTTC.

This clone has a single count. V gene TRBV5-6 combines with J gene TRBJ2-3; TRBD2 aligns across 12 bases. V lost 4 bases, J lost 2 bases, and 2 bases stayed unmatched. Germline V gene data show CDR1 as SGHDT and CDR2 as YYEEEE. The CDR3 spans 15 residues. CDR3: CASSRLAGDTDTQYF. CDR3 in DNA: TGTGCCAGCAGCCGACTAGCGGGGGACACAGATACGCAGTATTTT.

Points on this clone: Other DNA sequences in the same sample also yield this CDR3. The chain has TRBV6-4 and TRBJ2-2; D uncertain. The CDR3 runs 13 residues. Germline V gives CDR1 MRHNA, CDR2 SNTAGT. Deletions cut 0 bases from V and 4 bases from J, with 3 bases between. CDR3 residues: CASSDSSTGELFF. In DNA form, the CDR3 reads TGTGCCAGCAGTGACTCCAGCACCGGGGAGCTGTTTTTT.

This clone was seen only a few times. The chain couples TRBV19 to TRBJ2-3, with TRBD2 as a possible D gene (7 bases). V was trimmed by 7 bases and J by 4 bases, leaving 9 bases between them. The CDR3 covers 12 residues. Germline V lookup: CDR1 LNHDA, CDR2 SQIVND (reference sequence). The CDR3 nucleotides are TGTGCCAGTAAGGGGGGGCCAGATACGCAGTATTTT. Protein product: CASKGGPDTQYF.

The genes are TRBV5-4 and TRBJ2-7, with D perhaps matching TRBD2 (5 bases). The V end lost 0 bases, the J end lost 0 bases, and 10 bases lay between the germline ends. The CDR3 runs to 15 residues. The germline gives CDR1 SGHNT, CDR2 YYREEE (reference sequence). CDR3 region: CASSLGQAGSYEQYF. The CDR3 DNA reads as TGTGCCAGCAGCTTGGGCCAGGCGGGCTCCTACGAGCAGTACTTC. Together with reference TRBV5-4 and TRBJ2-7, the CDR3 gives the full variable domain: ETGVTQSPTHLIKTRGQQVTLRCSSQSGHNTVSWYQQALGQGPQFIFQYYREEENGRGNFPPRFSGLQFPNYSSELNVNALELDDSALYLCASSLGQAGSYEQYFGPGTRLTVT.

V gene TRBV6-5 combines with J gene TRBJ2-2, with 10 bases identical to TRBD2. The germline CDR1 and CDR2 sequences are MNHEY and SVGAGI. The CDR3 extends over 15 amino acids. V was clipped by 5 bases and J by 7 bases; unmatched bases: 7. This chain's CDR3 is CASSPSGGAGGELFF. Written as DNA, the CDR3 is TGTGCCAGCAGTCCGAGCGGGGGGGCCGGCGGGGAGCTGTTTTTT.

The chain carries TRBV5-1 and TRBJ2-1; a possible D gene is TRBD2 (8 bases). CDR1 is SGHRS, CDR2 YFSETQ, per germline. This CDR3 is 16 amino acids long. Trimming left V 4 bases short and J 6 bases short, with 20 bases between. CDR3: CASSRGTAGARNEQFF. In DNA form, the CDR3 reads TGCGCCAGCAGCCGAGGGACAGCGGGAGCGCGCAATGAGCAGTTCTTC.

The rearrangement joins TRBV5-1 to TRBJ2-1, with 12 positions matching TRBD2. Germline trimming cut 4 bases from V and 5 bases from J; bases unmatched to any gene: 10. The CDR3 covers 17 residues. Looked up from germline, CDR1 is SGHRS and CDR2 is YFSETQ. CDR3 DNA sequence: TGCGCCAGCAGCCCCATACCCGGGACTAGCGGGCACAATGAGCAGTTCTTC. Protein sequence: CASSPIPGTSGHNEQFF.

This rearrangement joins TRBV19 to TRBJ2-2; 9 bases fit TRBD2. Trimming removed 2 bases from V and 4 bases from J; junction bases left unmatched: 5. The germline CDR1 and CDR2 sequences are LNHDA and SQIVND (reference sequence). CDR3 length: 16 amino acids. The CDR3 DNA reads TGTGCCAGTAGTATACAGCGGGAGGAATCCACCGGGGAGCTGTTTTTT. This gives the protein CASSIQREESTGELFF.

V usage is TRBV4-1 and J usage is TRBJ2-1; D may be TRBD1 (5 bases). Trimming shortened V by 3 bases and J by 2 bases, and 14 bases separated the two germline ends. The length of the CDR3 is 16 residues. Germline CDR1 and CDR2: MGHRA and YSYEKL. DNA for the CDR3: TGCGCCAGCAGCCATCTGGGTATGACAGCCTACAATGAGCAGTTCTTC. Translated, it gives CASSHLGMTAYNEQFF.

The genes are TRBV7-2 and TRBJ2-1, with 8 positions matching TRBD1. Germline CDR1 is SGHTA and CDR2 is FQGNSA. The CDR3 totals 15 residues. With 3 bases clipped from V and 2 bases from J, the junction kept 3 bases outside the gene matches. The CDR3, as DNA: TGTGCCAGCAGCTTCGACAGGGGACCCTACAATGAGCAGTTCTTC. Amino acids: CASSFDRGPYNEQFF.

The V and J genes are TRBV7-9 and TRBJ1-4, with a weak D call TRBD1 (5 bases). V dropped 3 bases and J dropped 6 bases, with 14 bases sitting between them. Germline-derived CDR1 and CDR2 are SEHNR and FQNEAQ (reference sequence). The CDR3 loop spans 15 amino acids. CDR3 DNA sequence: TGTGCCAGCAGCTTGGCCCAAACAGGACATGAAAAACTGTTTTTT. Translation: CASSLAQTGHEKLFF.

CDR3 coding DNA: TGCGCCAGCAGCCAAGATTCGGGGGGGGGTGCCAAAAACATTCAGTACTTC. This codes for CASSQDSGGGAKNIQYF. The chain has TRBV4-3 and TRBJ2-4; 8 bases fit TRBD2. The CDR3 runs 17 residues. The germline gives CDR1 LGHNA, CDR2 YSLEER. Germline trimming cut 0 bases from V and 1 base from J; bases unmatched to any gene: 5.

DNA for the CDR3: TGCGCCAGCAGCTTGGGGGCCCATTTAATGAACACTGAAGCTTTCTTT. This encodes CASSLGAHLMNTEAFF. The chain employs TRBV5-1 and TRBJ1-1; no clear D. The germline V gene has CDR1 SGHRS and CDR2 YFSETQ. V lost 0 bases and J 0 bases, leaving 12 bases between the germline ends. This CDR3 spans 16 amino acids.

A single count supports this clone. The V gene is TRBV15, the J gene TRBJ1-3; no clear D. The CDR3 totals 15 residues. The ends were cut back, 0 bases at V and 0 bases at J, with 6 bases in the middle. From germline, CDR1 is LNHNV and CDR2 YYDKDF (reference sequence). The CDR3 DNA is TGTGCCACCAGCAGAGATGACAACTCTGGAAACACCATATATTTT. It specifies CATSRDDNSGNTIYF.

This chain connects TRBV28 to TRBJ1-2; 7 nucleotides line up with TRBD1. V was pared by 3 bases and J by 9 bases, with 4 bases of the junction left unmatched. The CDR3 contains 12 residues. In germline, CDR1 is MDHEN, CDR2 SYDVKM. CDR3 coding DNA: TGTGCCAGCAGTTTTACAGGGGCGAGCTACACCTTC. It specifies CASSFTGASYTF.

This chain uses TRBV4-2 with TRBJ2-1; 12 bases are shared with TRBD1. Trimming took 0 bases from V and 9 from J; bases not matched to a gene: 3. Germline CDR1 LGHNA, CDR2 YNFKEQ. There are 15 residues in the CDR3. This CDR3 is CASSQDWDRGREQFF. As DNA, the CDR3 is TGTGCCAGCAGCCAAGATTGGGACAGGGGGCGTGAGCAGTTCTTC.

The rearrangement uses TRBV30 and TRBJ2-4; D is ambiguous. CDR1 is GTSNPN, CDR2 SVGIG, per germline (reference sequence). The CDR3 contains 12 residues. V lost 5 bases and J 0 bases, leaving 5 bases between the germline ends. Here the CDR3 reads CAWREAKNIQYF. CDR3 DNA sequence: TGTGCCTGGCGAGAAGCCAAAAACATTCAGTACTTC.

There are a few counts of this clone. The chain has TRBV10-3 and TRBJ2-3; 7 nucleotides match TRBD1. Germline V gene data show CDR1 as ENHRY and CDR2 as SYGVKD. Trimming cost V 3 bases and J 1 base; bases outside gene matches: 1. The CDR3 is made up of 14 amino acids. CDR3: CAISDGTGTDTQYF. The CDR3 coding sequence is TGTGCCATCAGTGACGGGACAGGCACAGATACGCAGTATTTT.